This entry lists 5 T cell receptor beta chains sequenced from one sample in a study of T-cell reconstitution after alpha-beta-depleted transplantation in children. A TCRbeta library incorporating unique molecular identifiers was prepared. A single record per CDR3 protein comes from TCRdb applying MiXCR to the PCR reads. The sample holds 260,000 or so distinct CDR3 sequences; 12% are singletons and the top ten take 2% to 3%. Material: PBMCs from the stem cell graft donor, obtained from the stem cell graft. The receptors were sampled from a human donor who donated a stem cell graft to a child with acute lymphoblastic leukemia.

This clonotype has at least ten counts. The chain links TRBV5-1 to TRBJ2-7, with 12 bases identical to TRBD2. Germline CDR1 is SGHRS and CDR2 is YFSETQ. V shed 2 bases, J shed 1 base, and the junction held 4 bases outside the gene matches. This CDR3 region has 16 residues. The CDR3 coding sequence is TGCGCCAGCAGCTTCCCCCTAGCGGGGGGGTCCTACGAGCAGTACTTC. This gives the protein CASSFPLAGGSYEQYF.

Concerning this clonotype itself: A much larger clonotype is one base distant, so this may be a read error. V is TRBV29-1 and J is TRBJ1-3; D not certain. Germline V gene data show CDR1 as SQVTM and CDR2 as ANQGSEA. The CDR3 runs to 12 residues. The CDR3 DNA follows: TGCAGCGGTCGTGGAACGGGAAACAGCATATATTTT. Its protein product is CSGRGTGNSIYF.

At least ten counts were recorded for this clonotype. The chain uses TRBV28 and TRBJ2-5; 9 nucleotides line up with TRBD1. Losses at the gene ends were 4 bases for V and 6 bases for J; bases not matched to a gene: 6. Germline CDR1 reads MDHEN; CDR2 reads SYDVKM. This CDR3 is 14 amino acids long. This chain's CDR3 is CASSSRQGVKTQYF. CDR3 DNA sequence: TGTGCCAGCAGTTCTCGACAGGGGGTTAAGACCCAGTACTTC.

This clonotype occurred many times. The chain is built from TRBV10-3 and TRBJ2-7; 7 nucleotides line up with TRBD1. The V gene end was trimmed by 2 bases and the J gene end by 6 bases; junction bases not matched to a gene: 4. Germline CDR1 and CDR2: ENHRY and SYGVKD. The CDR3 sequence is 13 residues long. DNA for the CDR3: TGTGCCATCAGTGAGACAGGGGTTCGCGAGCAGTACTTC. This codes for CAISETGVREQYF.

This clonotype was observed many times. The chain combines TRBV6-5 with TRBJ2-1; 10 nucleotides agree with TRBD2. The CDR3 has 23 amino acids. V dropped 4 bases and J dropped 10; count of bases not matched to a gene: 34. Germline V gives CDR1 MNHEY, CDR2 SVGAGI. The CDR3 spells CASSWGSGTSVPSFSYNVGEQFF. The CDR3 DNA reads TGTGCCAGCAGTTGGGGGAGCGGGACTAGCGTTCCTTCTTTCTCTTACAATGTCGGCGAGCAGTTCTTC.